Presented here are 27 T cell receptor beta chains from one specimen sequenced in a study of early T cells in non-severe SARS-CoV-2 infection. TCRdb redid the calling of the 5' RACE reads with MiXCR, one entry per CDR3 protein. The sample has 55,000 to 85,000 distinct CDR3 sequences, 9% to 10% seen once. The input for sequencing was whole blood, taken at baseline. Receptor source: an adult who was a healthcare worker with PCR-confirmed SARS-CoV-2 infection or an uninfected control (not recorded which).

The chain has TRBV6-5 and TRBJ2-2; D ambiguous. Germline V gene data show CDR1 as MNHEY and CDR2 as SVGAGI. The CDR3 has 14 amino acids. V was trimmed by 6 bases and J by 7 bases, leaving 15 bases between them. The CDR3, as DNA: TGTGCCAGCAGAATCGGGCCAAGCTACGGGGAGCTGTTTTTT. It is translated as CASRIGPSYGELFF.

This clonotype was recorded at least ten times. V is TRBV7-9 and J is TRBJ2-1; TRBD2 agrees at 7 bases. The germline CDR1 and CDR2 sequences are SEHNR and FQNEAQ (reference sequence). The CDR3 is made up of 17 amino acids. V lost 1 base and J lost 10; bases outside the gene matches: 16. CDR3 DNA: TGTGCCAGCAGCTTAGGGAGTATGGGGCTAGCGGACGAGGAGCAGTTCTTC. Encoded protein: CASSLGSMGLADEEQFF.

The gene calls are TRBV20-1 and TRBJ1-4; D unresolved. The germline V gene encodes CDR1 DFQATT and CDR2 SNEGSKA (reference sequence). Trimming took 1 base from V and 8 from J, leaving 11 bases between them. The CDR3 is 13 residues long. In DNA, the CDR3 is TGCAGTGCTAGAGGCCAGTATGGAGAAAAACTGTTTTTT. It is translated as CSARGQYGEKLFF.

The chain uses TRBV4-2 and TRBJ2-4, with D perhaps TRBD1 or TRBD2 (5 bases each). The germline CDR1 and CDR2 sequences are LGHNA and YNFKEQ. The CDR3 extends over 16 amino acids. Trimming pared 1 base from V and 0 bases from J, leaving 10 bases between. This CDR3 is CASSQVSGTAKNIQYF. The CDR3 bases are TGTGCCAGCAGCCAAGTATCCGGGACAGCCAAAAACATTCAGTACTTC.

This clonotype was detected many times. The chain links TRBV3-1 to TRBJ2-5; D unresolved. The CDR3 contains 14 residues. CDR1 is LGHDT and CDR2 is YNNKEL in the germline V gene (reference sequence). V lost 7 bases and J 2 bases, leaving 14 bases between the germline ends. As DNA, the CDR3 is TGTGCCAGCAAGGGTGACTTTACGCAAGAGACCCAGTACTTC. This codes for CASKGDFTQETQYF.

This clonotype was seen only a few times. CDR3 loop: CASREGQNTQYF. The CDR3 DNA sequence: TGTGCCAGCAGGGAAGGACAGAATACGCAGTATTTT. The V and J genes are TRBV6-2 or TRBV6-3 and TRBJ2-3, with TRBD1 as a possible D gene (6 bases). The germline V gene encodes CDR1 MNHEY and CDR2 SVGEGT. CDR3 length: 12 residues. Trimming took off 6 bases at V and 7 bases at J, with 11 bases between the two ends.

In this sample, this clonotype turned up many times. J is TRBJ2-7 and V is TRBV7-9; weak D call: TRBD2 (6 bases). Per germline, CDR1 SEHNR and CDR2 FQNEAQ (reference sequence). This CDR3 has 14 amino acids. Between the trimmed V and J ends, which lost 1 base and 6 bases, there was a span of 13 bases. CDR3 nucleotide sequence: TGTGCCAGCAGCTTAGGCCCTCGGGGGAGCGAGCAGTACTTC. This gives the protein CASSLGPRGSEQYF.

Note on this clonotype: A much larger clone differs by one base, so this may be a read error. This chain joins TRBV6-5 and TRBJ1-2; D is unresolved. CDR1 is MNHEY, CDR2 SVGAGI, per germline. The CDR3 extends over 13 amino acids. V lost 8 bases, J lost 4 bases, and 14 bases lay in between. CDR3 sequence reads: CASCDSGSYGYTF. In nucleotides, the CDR3 is TGTGCCAGCTGTGACTCCGGCAGCTATGGCTACACCTTC.

This clonotype has at least ten counts. This chain links TRBV19 with TRBJ2-2; 10 nucleotides agree with TRBD1. V lost 3 bases and J lost 5; bases outside the gene matches: 12. This CDR3 spans 18 amino acids. Germline loops: CDR1 LNHDA, CDR2 SQIVND (reference sequence). The CDR3 bases are TGTGCCAGTAGTATCTATTGGACAGGGGGTCCCAGGACCGGGGAGCTGTTTTTT. Protein product: CASSIYWTGGPRTGELFF.

This clonotype came up a few times. The chain uses TRBV28 and TRBJ2-1; 11 bases are shared with TRBD1. Germline V gives CDR1 MDHEN, CDR2 SYDVKM. This CDR3 region has 15 residues. V trimming: 2 bases; J trimming: 8 bases; junction bases outside the gene matches: 5. The CDR3 spells CASSLGGQGVDEQFF. In DNA, the CDR3 is TGTGCCAGCAGTTTAGGGGGACAGGGGGTCGATGAGCAGTTCTTC. The whole variable domain, filled in from reference TRBV28 and TRBJ2-1, reads DVKVTQSSRYLVKRTGEKVFLECVQDMDHENMFWYRQDPGLGLRLIYFSYDVKMKEKGDIPEGYSVSREKKERFSLILESASTNQTSMYLCASSLGGQGVDEQFFGPGTRLTVL.

This clonotype was seen ten or more times. V usage is TRBV5-1 and J usage is TRBJ2-1; D might be TRBD1 (6 bases). The CDR3 runs to 14 residues. From germline, CDR1 is SGHRS and CDR2 YFSETQ. Trimming removed 0 bases at V and 2 bases at J, with 6 bases between. The CDR3 loop reads CASSLGTAYNEQFF. The CDR3 DNA sequence: TGCGCCAGCAGCTTGGGGACAGCCTACAATGAGCAGTTCTTC.

The chain couples TRBV28 to TRBJ2-3, with 8 nucleotides matching TRBD2. This CDR3 region has 16 residues. The germline gives CDR1 MDHEN, CDR2 SYDVKM. V lost 5 bases, J lost 1 base, and 8 bases stayed unmatched. CDR3 coding DNA: TGTGCCAGCAGTAGGGGACTAGGGGGACGCACAGATACGCAGTATTTT. It translates to CASSRGLGGRTDTQYF.

The chain links TRBV10-3 to TRBJ2-3; unclear D gene. CDR1 is ENHRY and CDR2 is SYGVKD in the germline V gene. The CDR3 loop spans 12 amino acids. Trimming stripped 5 bases from V and 6 bases from J, with 9 bases between. CDR3 sequence: CAISTSQDTQYF. CDR3 nucleotide sequence: TGTGCCATCAGTACCTCGCAGGATACGCAGTATTTT.

This chain connects TRBV19 to TRBJ2-2; the D call may be TRBD1 or TRBD2 (6 bases each). The CDR3 extends over 14 amino acids. Germline loops: CDR1 LNHDA, CDR2 SQIVND (reference sequence). V lost 10 bases and J 4 bases, leaving 16 bases between the germline ends. The CDR3 reads CATRGQSATGELFF. The CDR3 nucleotides read TGTGCCACCCGGGGGCAGAGTGCCACCGGGGAGCTGTTTTTT.

This clonotype was seen repeatedly, ten times or more. The rearrangement joins TRBV6-2 or TRBV6-3 to TRBJ2-6; TRBD1 aligns across 9 bases. CDR1 and CDR2 from the germline V gene are MNHEY and SVGEGT. This CDR3 is built from 18 residues. V lost 6 bases to trimming and J lost 2 bases; unmatched junction nucleotides: 11. The CDR3 DNA reads as TGTGCCAGCAGCCTCCGGGGACAGGGTGAGGCTGGGGCCAACGTCCTGACTTTC. Translating gives CASSLRGQGEAGANVLTF.

In this sample, this clonotype turned up many times. V and J are TRBV28 and TRBJ1-6; 8 nucleotides line up with TRBD1. This CDR3 comprises 15 residues. Per the germline V gene, CDR1 is MDHEN and CDR2 is SYDVKM. Trimming removed 4 bases from V and 10 bases from J; junction bases left unmatched: 9. The CDR3 bases are TGTGCCAGCAGTTCCCACAGGGGGGAGGGCTCACCCCTCCACTTT. Translation gives CASSSHRGEGSPLHF.

This chain uses TRBV5-1 with TRBJ2-2; 8 nucleotides match TRBD1. The V and J ends lost 4 bases and 4 bases, in that order; junction bases with no gene match: 6. CDR3 length: 15 amino acids. Germline V lookup: CDR1 SGHRS, CDR2 YFSETQ. DNA of the CDR3: TGCGCCAGCAGCCCCTTGGGGACAGGCACCGGGGAGCTGTTTTTT. It encodes CASSPLGTGTGELFF.

This clonotype was recorded many times. This chain connects TRBV20-1 to TRBJ2-3; perhaps TRBD2 as D (6 bases). The CDR3 consists of 18 residues. The V gene's germline CDR1 is DFQATT and CDR2 SNEGSKA (reference sequence). V was clipped by 6 bases and J by 0 bases, with 25 bases between them. CDR3 sequence: CSAKKMGTSLPSTDTQYF. The CDR3 bases are TGCAGTGCAAAGAAAATGGGGACTTCCTTACCTAGCACAGATACGCAGTATTTT.

This clonotype has only a few counts. The chain recombines TRBV29-1 with TRBJ2-4; 7 bases fit TRBD1. The CDR3 sequence is 12 residues long. The germline V gene has CDR1 SQVTM and CDR2 ANQGSEA. V shed 4 bases and J 5 bases; nucleotides not matched to a gene: 2. CDR3: CSVGQGQNIQYF. The CDR3 coding sequence is TGCAGCGTTGGACAGGGCCAAAACATTCAGTACTTC.

This clonotype was observed a few times. The V gene is TRBV7-3, the J gene TRBJ2-2; D is ambiguous. The V gene lost 2 bases and the J gene lost 1 base, with 5 bases spanning the gap. This CDR3 spans 14 amino acids. The germline V gene encodes CDR1 SGHTA and CDR2 FQGTGA. The CDR3: CASSLYGNTGELFF. Written as DNA, the CDR3 is TGTGCCAGCAGCTTATACGGGAACACCGGGGAGCTGTTTTTT.

In its sample, this clonotype was seen a few times. This rearrangement joins TRBV27 to TRBJ1-5, with TRBD1 identical over 7 bases. Germline V CDR1 and CDR2: MNHEY, SMNVEV (reference sequence). The CDR3 extends over 15 amino acids. Germline trimming cut 5 bases from V and 3 bases from J; bases unmatched to any gene: 7. The CDR3 DNA follows: TGTGCCAGCAGTCTAATGGGACAGTTCAATCAGCCCCAGCATTTT. Translated, it gives CASSLMGQFNQPQHF.

At least ten counts were recorded for this clonotype. The genes are TRBV19 and TRBJ2-4; TRBD2 matches 10 bases. J was trimmed by 0 bases and V by 2 bases; bases with no gene match: 13. CDR1 and CDR2 (germline): LNHDA, SQIVND (reference sequence). The CDR3 runs to 20 residues. The CDR3 protein is CASSILTSGTSSGAKNIQYF. The DNA of the CDR3 is TGTGCCAGTAGTATATTAACTAGCGGGACTTCTTCGGGAGCCAAAAACATTCAGTACTTC.

This chain connects TRBV10-3 to TRBJ2-3; D is uncertain. Germline assignment: CDR1 ENHRY and CDR2 SYGVKD. This CDR3 region has 12 residues. V gave up 5 bases and J gave up 5 bases, with 8 bases separating them. As DNA, the CDR3 is TGTGCCATCAGTAAAGAAGGAGATACGCAGTATTTT. Its translation: CAISKEGDTQYF.

V gene TRBV15 combines with J gene TRBJ2-3; D not certain. V dropped 1 base and J dropped 5 bases, with 10 bases sitting between them. This CDR3 has 14 residues. Germline V gives CDR1 LNHNV, CDR2 YYDKDF (reference sequence). The CDR3 loop reads CATSRGPSGDTQYF. The CDR3 DNA is TGTGCCACCAGCAGAGGACCTAGTGGAGATACGCAGTATTTT.

This clonotype has a handful of counts. This chain links TRBV5-1 with TRBJ1-5; D is unclear. The CDR3 loop spans 15 amino acids. V was clipped by 3 bases and J by 3 bases, with 13 bases between them. Germline-derived CDR1 and CDR2 are SGHRS and YFSETQ. For the CDR3, the DNA is TGCGCCAGCAGCTGGACGACTGGACCCAATCAGCCCCAGCATTTT. It is translated as CASSWTTGPNQPQHF.

The chain uses TRBV25-1 and TRBJ2-1; perhaps TRBD2 as D (7 bases). Trimming left V 2 bases short and J 7 bases short, with 12 bases between. Germline V gene data show CDR1 as MGHDK and CDR2 as SYGVNS. This CDR3 comprises 14 residues. CDR3 nucleotide sequence: TGTGCCAGCAGTGAACGGGGGGCCGGGAATGAGCAGTTCTTC. Encoded protein: CASSERGAGNEQFF.

Many counts were recorded for this clonotype. The chain carries TRBV25-1 and TRBJ1-1, with a possible D match to TRBD1 (6 bases). CDR3 length equals 14 residues. The germline V gene encodes CDR1 MGHDK and CDR2 SYGVNS. Deletions cut 3 bases from V and 4 bases from J, with 12 bases between. CDR3 nucleotide sequence: TGTGCCAGCAGTGAGCCGGGGGCAGGCACTGAAGCTTTCTTT. Its protein product is CASSEPGAGTEAFF. Full variable domain (remainder filled in from reference TRBV25-1 and TRBJ1-1): EADIYQTPRYLVIGTGKKITLECSQTMGHDKMYWYQQDPGMELHLIHYSYGVNSTEKGDLSSESTVSRIRTEHFPLTLESARPSHTSQYLCASSEPGAGTEAFFGQGTRLTVV.